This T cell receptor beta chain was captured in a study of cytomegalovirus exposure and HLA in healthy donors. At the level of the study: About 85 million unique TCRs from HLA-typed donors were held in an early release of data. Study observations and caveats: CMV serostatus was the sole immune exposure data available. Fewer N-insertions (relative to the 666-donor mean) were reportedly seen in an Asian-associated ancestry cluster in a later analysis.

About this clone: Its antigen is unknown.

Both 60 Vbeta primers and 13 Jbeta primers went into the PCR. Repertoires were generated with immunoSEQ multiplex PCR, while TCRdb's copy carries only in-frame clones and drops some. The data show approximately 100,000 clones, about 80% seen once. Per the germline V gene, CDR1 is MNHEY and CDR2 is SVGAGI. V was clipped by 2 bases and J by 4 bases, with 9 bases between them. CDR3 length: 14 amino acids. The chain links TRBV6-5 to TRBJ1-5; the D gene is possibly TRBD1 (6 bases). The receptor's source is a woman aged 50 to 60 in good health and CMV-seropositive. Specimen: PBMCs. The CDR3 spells CASSYGRGNQPQHF. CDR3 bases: TGTGCCAGCAGTTACGGGAGGGGGAATCAGCCCCAGCATTTT.